The sequence of this TCR beta chain was determined in a study of response to subunit inactivated influenza vaccine. The CDR3 is 14 amino acids. Unmatched junction bases numbered 5, after V lost 1 base and J lost 2 bases. CDR1 DFQATT and CDR2 SNEGSKA come from the germline V gene (reference sequence). TCRdb reanalysed the RT-PCR reads using MiXCR and keeps one entry per CDR3 protein. The sample holds approximately 480,000 distinct CDR3 sequences, 11% seen once. The receptor was derived from a middle-aged man who received an inactivated influenza vaccine. This sample comprised PBMCs from blood, obtained about 40 days after vaccination. The genes are TRBV20-1 and TRBJ2-7, with TRBD1 identical over 7 bases. As DNA, the CDR3 is TGCAGTGCTAGAGGCACAGGGGATGCCTACGAGCAGTACTTC. This sequence encodes CSARGTGDAYEQYF.